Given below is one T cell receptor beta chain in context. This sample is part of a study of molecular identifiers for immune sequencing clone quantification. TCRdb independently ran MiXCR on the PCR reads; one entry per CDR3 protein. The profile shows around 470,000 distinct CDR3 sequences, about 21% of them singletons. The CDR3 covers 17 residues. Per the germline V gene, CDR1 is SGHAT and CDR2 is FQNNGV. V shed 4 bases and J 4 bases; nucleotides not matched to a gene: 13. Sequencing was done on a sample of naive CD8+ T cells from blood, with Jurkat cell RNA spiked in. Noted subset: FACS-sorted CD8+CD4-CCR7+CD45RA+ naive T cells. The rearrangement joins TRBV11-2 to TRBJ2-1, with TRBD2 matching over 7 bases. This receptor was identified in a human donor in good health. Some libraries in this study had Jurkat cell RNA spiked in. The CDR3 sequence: CASSSWELASSYNEQFF. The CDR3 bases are TGTGCCAGCAGCTCCTGGGAACTAGCGAGCTCATACAATGAGCAGTTCTTC.